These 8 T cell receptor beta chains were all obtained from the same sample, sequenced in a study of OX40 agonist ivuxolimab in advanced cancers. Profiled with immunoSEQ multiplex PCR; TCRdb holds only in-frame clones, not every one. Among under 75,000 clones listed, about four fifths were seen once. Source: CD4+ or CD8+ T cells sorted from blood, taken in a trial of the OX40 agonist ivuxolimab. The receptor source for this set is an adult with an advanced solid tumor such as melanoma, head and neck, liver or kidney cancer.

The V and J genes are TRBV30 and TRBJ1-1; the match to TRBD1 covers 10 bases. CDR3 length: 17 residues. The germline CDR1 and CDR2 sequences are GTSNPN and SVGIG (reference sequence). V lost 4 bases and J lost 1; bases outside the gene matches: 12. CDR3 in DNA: TGTGCCTGGACTTTGGGACAGGGGATAAGTTGGAACACTGAAGCTTTCTTT. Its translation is CAWTLGQGISWNTEAFF.

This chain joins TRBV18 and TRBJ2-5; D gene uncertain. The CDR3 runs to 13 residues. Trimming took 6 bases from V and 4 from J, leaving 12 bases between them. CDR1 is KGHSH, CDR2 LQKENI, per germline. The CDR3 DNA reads TGTGCCAGCTCTCCCACCTGGGGAGAGACCCAGTACTTC. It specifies CASSPTWGETQYF.

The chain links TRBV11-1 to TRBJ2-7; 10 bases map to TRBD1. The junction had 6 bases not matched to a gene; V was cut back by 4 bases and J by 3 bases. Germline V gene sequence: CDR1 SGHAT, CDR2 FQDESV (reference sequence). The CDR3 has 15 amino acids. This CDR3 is CASSSPGTGDYEQYF. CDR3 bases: TGTGCCAGCAGCTCCCCCGGGACAGGGGACTACGAGCAGTACTTC.

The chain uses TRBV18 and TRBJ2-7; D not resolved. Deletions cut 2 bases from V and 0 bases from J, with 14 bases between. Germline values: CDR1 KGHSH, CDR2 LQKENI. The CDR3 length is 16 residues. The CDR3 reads CASSPSYSVSSYEQYF. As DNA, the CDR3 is TGTGCCAGCTCACCAAGTTACAGTGTAAGCTCCTACGAGCAGTACTTC.

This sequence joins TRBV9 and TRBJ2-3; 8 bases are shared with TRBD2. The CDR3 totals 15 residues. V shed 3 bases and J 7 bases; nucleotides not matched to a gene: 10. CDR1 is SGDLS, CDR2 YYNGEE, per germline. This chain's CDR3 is CASSALAAPGNTQYF. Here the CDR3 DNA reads TGTGCCAGCAGCGCACTAGCGGCTCCCGGGAATACGCAGTATTTT.

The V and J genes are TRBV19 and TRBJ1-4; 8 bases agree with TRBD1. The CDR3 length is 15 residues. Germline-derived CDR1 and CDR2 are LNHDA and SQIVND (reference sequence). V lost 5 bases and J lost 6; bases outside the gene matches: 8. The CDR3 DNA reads TGTGCCAGTAGTGCCCCGGACAGGGAGGATGAAAAACTGTTTTTT. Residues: CASSAPDREDEKLFF.

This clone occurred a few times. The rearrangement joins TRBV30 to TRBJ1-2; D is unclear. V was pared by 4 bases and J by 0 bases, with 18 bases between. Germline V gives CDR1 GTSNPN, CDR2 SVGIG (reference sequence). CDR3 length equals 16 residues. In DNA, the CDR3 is TGTGCCTGGACGAGGAACGACGCGAGAGCTAACTATGGCTACACCTTC. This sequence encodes CAWTRNDARANYGYTF.

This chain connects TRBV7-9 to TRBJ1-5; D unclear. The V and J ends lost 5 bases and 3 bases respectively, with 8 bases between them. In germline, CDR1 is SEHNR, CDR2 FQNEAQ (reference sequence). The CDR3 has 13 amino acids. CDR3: CASSPLSNQPQHF. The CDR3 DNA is TGTGCCAGCAGCCCCCTATCCAATCAGCCCCAGCATTTT.